This TCR beta chain comes out of a study of T cell repertoires in cytomegalovirus infection. TCRdb reprocessed the reads via MiXCR and lists one record per CDR3 protein. The profile shows 200,000 to 250,000 distinct CDR3 sequences, 22% of them singletons. CDR1 is MNHEY, CDR2 SVGAGI, per germline. Deletions cut 0 bases from V and 3 bases from J, with 11 bases between. The CDR3 length is 15 residues. The clonotype comes from a human donor in good health (CMV status not recorded). Some clones in this sample may be carry-over from other donors' samples. What was sequenced was CD8+ T cells from PBMCs. The J gene is TRBJ1-1, the V gene TRBV6-5; D is uncertain. CDR3 sequence (DNA): TGTGCCAGCAGTTACTCCCCATCCGGGTACACTGAAGCTTTCTTT. Its protein product is CASSYSPSGYTEAFF.